Each of the 24 T cell receptor beta chains below was sequenced from the same sample in a study of cytomegalovirus exposure and HLA in healthy donors. The primer mix had 60 Vbeta and 13 Jbeta primers. Using immunoSEQ multiplex PCR, the repertoire was profiled, and TCRdb retains in-frame clones only, with some absent. The table shows approximately 100,000 clones, with approximately 70% occurring only once. The sample was PBMCs. These receptors originate from a woman aged 18-30 years in good health and CMV-seropositive.

In its sample, this clone was seen a few times. This chain connects TRBV6-5 to TRBJ2-7; 7 bases are shared with TRBD1. Germline V gives CDR1 MNHEY, CDR2 SVGAGI. CDR3 length equals 15 residues. With 2 bases clipped from V and 6 bases from J, the junction kept 10 bases outside the gene matches. The CDR3 sequence: CASSYDRDRSGEQYF. Written as DNA, the CDR3 is TGTGCCAGCAGTTACGACAGGGACCGGTCTGGCGAGCAGTACTTC.

The V and J genes are TRBV30 and TRBJ2-4; tentatively, D is TRBD2 (5 bases). This CDR3 has 12 residues. The V and J ends lost 2 bases and 8 bases respectively, with 10 bases between them. The germline V gene has CDR1 GTSNPN and CDR2 SVGIG (reference sequence). The DNA of the CDR3 is TGTGCCTGGAGTAGCGGCGGTGACATTCAGTACTTC. Protein product: CAWSSGGDIQYF.

This clone was seen more than once but under ten times. The gene calls are TRBV5-4 and TRBJ1-1; TRBD1 might be the D (5 bases). The CDR3 length is 13 residues. The V end lost 4 bases, the J end lost 3 bases, and 10 bases lay between the germline ends. Per the germline V gene, CDR1 is SGHNT and CDR2 is YYREEE (reference sequence). As DNA, the CDR3 is TGTGCCAGCAGCGTAGGGACTTACACTGAAGCTTTCTTT. This codes for CASSVGTYTEAFF.

The gene calls are TRBV27 and TRBJ2-3, with 16 bases fitting TRBD2. The junction had 7 bases not matched to a gene; V was cut back by 3 bases and J by 4 bases. This CDR3 is built from 18 residues. The germline gives CDR1 MNHEY, CDR2 SMNVEV (reference sequence). For the CDR3, the DNA is TGTGCCAGCAGTTTCCCCCCGGGACTAGCGGGAGGGCCAGATACGCAGTATTTT. Translating gives CASSFPPGLAGGPDTQYF.

This clone was counted between two and nine times. The chain links TRBV5-5 to TRBJ2-5; the match to TRBD2 covers 7 bases. Germline V gives CDR1 SGHKS, CDR2 YYEKEE (reference sequence). V was pared by 4 bases and J by 6 bases, with 15 bases of the junction left unmatched. This CDR3 comprises 16 residues. CDR3 sequence reads: CASSGLGGGSFKTQYF. Here the CDR3 DNA reads TGTGCCAGCAGCGGACTCGGGGGAGGGAGTTTCAAGACCCAGTACTTC.

The genes are TRBV7-3 and TRBJ2-3; 7 bases match TRBD2. Germline V gene lookup returns CDR1 SGHTA and CDR2 FQGTGA. The CDR3 sequence is 14 residues long. Trimming cost V 5 bases and J 0 bases; bases outside gene matches: 2. In nucleotides, the CDR3 is TGTGCCAGCAGCGGGGGGGTGAGCACAGATACGCAGTATTTT. Translation: CASSGGVSTDTQYF.

This clone was seen more than once but under ten times. The V call is TRBV28, the J call TRBJ2-6; D remains unclear. Looked up from germline, CDR1 is MDHEN and CDR2 is SYDVKM. The CDR3 is 15 residues long. V was clipped by 0 bases and J by 0 bases, with 3 bases between them. DNA of the CDR3: TGTGCCAGCAGTTTATGGAGCTCTGGGGCCAACGTCCTGACTTTC. Its translation: CASSLWSSGANVLTF.

As for this clone: The sample has other DNA sequences that encode this CDR3 too. The chain couples TRBV7-9 to TRBJ1-1; no definite D call. V was cut by 2 bases and J by 0 bases, with 4 bases left in between. This CDR3 is 13 amino acids long. Germline V CDR1 and CDR2: SEHNR, FQNEAQ (reference sequence). The CDR3: CASSLTVNTEAFF. The CDR3, as DNA: TGTGCCAGCAGCTTAACGGTGAACACTGAAGCTTTCTTT.

The chain is built from TRBV13 and TRBJ1-2, with D tentatively TRBD1 (6 bases). V lost 3 bases to trimming and J lost 8 bases, with 16 bases between them. The germline CDR1 and CDR2 sequences are PRHDT and FYEKMQ (reference sequence). The CDR3 spans 14 residues. The CDR3 protein is CASSLGTPPAGYTF. The DNA for the CDR3 is TGTGCCAGCAGCTTGGGGACACCCCCTGCAGGCTACACCTTC.

The chain has TRBV5-1 and TRBJ2-3; D is unresolved. Trimming removed 1 base from V and 0 bases from J, with 12 bases in between. This CDR3 has 16 residues. From germline, CDR1 is SGHRS and CDR2 YFSETQ. The CDR3 reads CASSLFWASSTDTQYF. The CDR3 nucleotides are TGCGCCAGCAGCTTGTTCTGGGCCAGTAGCACAGATACGCAGTATTTT.

The chain uses TRBV4-3 and TRBJ1-5; a possible D gene is TRBD1 (5 bases). V was cut by 1 base and J by 5 bases, with 12 bases left in between. Germline CDR1 is LGHNA and CDR2 is YSLEER. The CDR3 has 15 residues. CDR3 in DNA: TGCGCCAGCAGCCAAGGGGTTGGGGGGGATCAGCCCCAGCATTTT. It encodes CASSQGVGGDQPQHF.

The V gene is TRBV5-8, the J gene TRBJ1-1; D might be TRBD1 (6 bases). V was cut by 4 bases and J by 8 bases, with 15 bases left in between. Germline V gene data show CDR1 as SGHTS and CDR2 as YDEGEE. The CDR3 extends over 13 amino acids. The CDR3 region is CASSILSGTEAFF. The CDR3 DNA sequence: TGTGCCAGCAGCATCTTAAGTGGGACAGAAGCTTTCTTT.

The chain joins TRBV14 to TRBJ2-3, with TRBD1 as a possible D gene (6 bases). V gave up 4 bases and J gave up 3 bases, with 8 bases separating them. The CDR3 sequence is 13 residues long. Looked up from germline, CDR1 is SGHDN and CDR2 is FVKESK. CDR3 DNA: TGTGCCAGCAGCCTACAGGGTACAGATACGCAGTATTTT. It codes for CASSLQGTDTQYF.

This rearrangement joins TRBV7-3 to TRBJ1-4; D ambiguous. The germline V and J ends were trimmed by 8 bases and 1 base, with 14 bases remaining between them. This CDR3 spans 15 amino acids. Looked up from germline, CDR1 is SGHTA and CDR2 is FQGTGA. The DNA for the CDR3 is TGTGCCAGCCCCCTAACCCCCGGAACTAATGAAAAACTGTTTTTT. It codes for CASPLTPGTNEKLFF.

The chain links TRBV29-1 to TRBJ1-1; D is unclear. V was shortened by 7 bases and J by 5 bases, with 17 bases between the two germline ends. The CDR3 loop spans 13 amino acids. The V gene's germline CDR1 is SQVTM and CDR2 ANQGSEA. DNA of the CDR3: TGCAGCGCCAGAGGCGCGGGGAAAACTGAAGCTTTCTTT. Protein: CSARGAGKTEAFF.

The genes are TRBV6-6 and TRBJ1-2; D gene unclear. V gave up 10 bases and J gave up 2 bases, with 17 bases separating them. The germline V gene encodes CDR1 MNHNY and CDR2 SVGAGI (reference sequence). This CDR3 region has 14 residues. The CDR3 here is CATTTYSSNYGYTF. The CDR3 DNA follows: TGTGCCACCACGACATACTCATCCAACTATGGCTACACCTTC.

The chain carries TRBV28 and TRBJ2-7, with TRBD1 identical over 7 bases. The junction had 8 bases not matched to a gene; V was cut back by 6 bases and J by 3 bases. Germline V gene data show CDR1 as MDHEN and CDR2 as SYDVKM. The CDR3 is 14 residues long. CDR3: CASRKDRTGYEQYF. In DNA, the CDR3 is TGTGCCAGCAGAAAGGACAGGACGGGCTACGAGCAGTACTTC.

V gene TRBV6-1 combines with J gene TRBJ2-2, with D hard to call. The V gene's germline CDR1 is MNHNS and CDR2 SASEGT. This CDR3 has 12 amino acids. Trimming took off 9 bases at V and 3 bases at J, with 8 bases between the two ends. The CDR3 nucleotides read TGTGCCAGTTTTTTCTACACCGGGGAGCTGTTTTTT. Its protein product is CASFFYTGELFF.

The CDR3 region has the DNA TGTGCCAGCAGTTTAATGACAGGGGGAAACACCATATATTTT. Residues: CASSLMTGGNTIYF. The rearrangement links TRBV28 to TRBJ1-3; TRBD1 matches 7 bases. Germline V gives CDR1 MDHEN, CDR2 SYDVKM. This CDR3 is built from 14 residues. Unmatched junction bases numbered 2, after V lost 2 bases and J lost 4 bases.

This chain joins TRBV18 and TRBJ1-4; D remains unclear. The CDR3 length is 13 residues. Per the germline V gene, CDR1 is KGHSH and CDR2 is LQKENI. V lost 10 bases and J lost 4, with 13 bases in between. The CDR3 DNA is TGTGCCACTTCTACGGGGATTAATGAAAAACTGTTTTTT. Its protein product is CATSTGINEKLFF.

The chain combines TRBV4-3 with TRBJ2-1; a weak D match, TRBD2 (6 bases). The CDR3 is 14 residues long. V was pared by 5 bases and J by 1 base, with 9 bases between. From germline, CDR1 is LGHNA and CDR2 YSLEER. The CDR3 coding sequence is TGCGCCAGCAGCGTACTAGCTTCCTACAATGAGCAGTTCTTC. This gives the protein CASSVLASYNEQFF.

The J gene is TRBJ1-1, the V gene TRBV27; TRBD1 aligns across 8 bases. The CDR3 has 13 residues. Germline CDR1 MNHEY, CDR2 SMNVEV (reference sequence). V shed 8 bases, J shed 4 bases, and the junction held 6 bases outside the gene matches. The CDR3 sequence is CASGPGGRTEAFF. The CDR3 DNA is TGTGCCAGCGGACCAGGGGGCCGCACTGAAGCTTTCTTT.

The J gene is TRBJ2-2, the V gene TRBV18; weak D call: TRBD1 (5 bases). Germline values: CDR1 KGHSH, CDR2 LQKENI. V was shortened by 1 base and J by 6 bases, with 12 bases between the two germline ends. CDR3 length: 15 amino acids. The CDR3 loop is CASSPQTGASGELFF. CDR3 in DNA: TGTGCCAGCTCACCACAAACAGGAGCATCCGGGGAGCTGTTTTTT.

The CDR3 here is CASSLWLNTEAFF. CDR3 in DNA: TGCGCCAGCAGCTTGTGGCTGAACACTGAAGCTTTCTTT. This chain connects TRBV5-1 to TRBJ1-1; unclear D gene. V was cut by 1 base and J by 0 bases, with 4 bases left in between. CDR1 and CDR2 (germline): SGHRS, YFSETQ. This CDR3 region has 13 residues.